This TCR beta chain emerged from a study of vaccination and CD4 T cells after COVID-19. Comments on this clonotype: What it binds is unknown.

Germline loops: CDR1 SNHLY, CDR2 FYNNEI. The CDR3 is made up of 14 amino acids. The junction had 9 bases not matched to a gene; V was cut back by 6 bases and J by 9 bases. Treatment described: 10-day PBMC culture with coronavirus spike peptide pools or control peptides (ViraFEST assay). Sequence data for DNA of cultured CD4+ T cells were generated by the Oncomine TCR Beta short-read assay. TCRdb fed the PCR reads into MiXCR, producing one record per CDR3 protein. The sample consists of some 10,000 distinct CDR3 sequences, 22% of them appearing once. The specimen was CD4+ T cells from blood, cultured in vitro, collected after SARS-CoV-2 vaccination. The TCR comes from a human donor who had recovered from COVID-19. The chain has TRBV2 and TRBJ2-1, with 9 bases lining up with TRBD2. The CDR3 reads CASSIAGARSEQFF. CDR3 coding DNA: TGTGCCAGCAGCATAGCGGGAGCACGCTCTGAGCAGTTCTTC.